This TCR beta chain was sequenced for a study of control samples from healthy donors and cancer patients. Sequencing used immunoSEQ multiplex PCR; TCRdb keeps in-frame clones, though not all of them. Of over 75,000 clones detected, approximately 82% appear once; the ten largest clones hold roughly 2%. This CDR3 contains 17 residues. Germline CDR1 LGHNA, CDR2 YNFKEQ. The ends were cut back, 1 base at V and 3 bases at J, with 17 bases in the middle. This clonotype originated in a man aged 60-69 years in good health. This chain uses TRBV4-2 with TRBJ2-3; weak D call: TRBD2 (6 bases). The sample taken for sequencing was blood. CDR3 DNA: TGTGCCAGCAGCCAAGTTTCGTCTACTAGCAGTACAGATACGCAGTATTTT. The encoded protein is CASSQVSSTSSTDTQYF.